This passage covers 3 T cell receptor beta chains from one sample sequenced in a study of Ad26.COV2.S vaccination and SARS-CoV-2 variants. Here immunoSEQ multiplex PCR was the method, and the copy in TCRdb shows in-frame clones only, minus some. The sample records 350,000 to 500,000 clones, about 92% being singletons. Treatment in this sample: some 20 received Ad26.COV2.S at low or high dose, single or two shots; several received placebo; per-sample allocation not given. On day 63 after the first injection, vaccine and placebo recipients gave samples. This specimen was peripheral blood, taken in a trial of Ad26.COV2.S vaccine versus placebo. The origin of the receptors is a person aged 18 to 59 who received the Ad26.COV2.S COVID-19 vaccine or a placebo.

The chain employs TRBV7-2 and TRBJ2-2, with 8 bases lining up with TRBD1. Germline loops: CDR1 SGHTA, CDR2 FQGNSA. V was clipped by 5 bases and J by 2 bases; unmatched bases: 7. This CDR3 has 16 residues. The CDR3 DNA follows: TGTGCCAGCAGCGGACGGACAGGGATCAACACCGGGGAGCTGTTTTTT. Translation gives CASSGRTGINTGELFF. Complete variable domain (other parts from reference TRBV7-2 and TRBJ2-2): GAGVSQSPSNKVTEKGKDVELRCDPISGHTALYWYRQSLGQGLEFLIYFQGNSAPDKSGLPSDRFSAERTGGSVSTLTIQRTQQEDSAVYLCASSGRTGINTGELFFGEGSRLTVL.

This rearrangement joins TRBV28 to TRBJ2-3; D is unresolved. In germline, CDR1 is MDHEN, CDR2 SYDVKM. The germline V and J ends were trimmed by 7 bases and 6 bases, with 11 bases remaining between them. This CDR3 spans 12 amino acids. The CDR3 DNA reads as TGTGCCAGCACCGGTCCTCCTGATACGCAGTATTTT. Translated: CASTGPPDTQYF.

The CDR3 DNA reads as TGCAGTGCTAGTGGACTAGACACCTACAATGAGCAGTTCTTC. Protein sequence: CSASGLDTYNEQFF. This chain links TRBV20-1 with TRBJ2-1; 7 bases match TRBD2. The V gene end was trimmed by 3 bases and the J gene end by 2 bases; junction bases not matched to a gene: 4. Germline lookup yields CDR1 DFQATT and CDR2 SNEGSKA (reference sequence). CDR3 length: 14 residues.